These 9 T cell receptor delta chains were all obtained from the same sample, sequenced in a study of gamma-delta chains in newborns, infants, children (dated by TCRdb to between 2018 and 2021). TCRdb lists the instrument as Illumina MiSeq. Via CATT, TCRdb reprocessed the public reads, and rows with identical DNA were then joined. For this sample the table gives fewer than 13,000 delta-chain clones, of which roughly 9.5% were detected only once. The ten largest clones take up approximately 9.5% of the sample. Sequenced sample: blood. The receptors come from a child who was a newborn, infant or young child, either healthy, febrile or measles-vaccinated (not recorded which).

By share, this clone counts as medium-sized. The chain recombines TRDV2 with TRDJ1, with 8 bases aligning to TRDD3. V shed 3 bases and J 0 bases; nucleotides not matched to a gene: 11. There are 17 residues in the CDR3. Germline V CDR1 and CDR2: GEAIGNYY, EKD. CDR3 nucleotide sequence: TGTGCCTGTGACTTACTTACTGGGGGTTCGTACACCGATAAACTCATCTTT. Translated: CACDLLTGGSYTDKLIF.

The chain recombines TRDV2 with TRDJ2, with TRDD3 identical over 11 bases. V gave up 3 bases and J gave up 0 bases; unmatched junction bases: 5. The CDR3 runs to 17 residues. The germline V gene has CDR1 GEAIGNYY and CDR2 EKD. CDR3 in amino acids: CACDSVLGDTLTAQLFF. The CDR3 DNA follows: TGTGCCTGTGACTCAGTACTGGGGGATACTTTGACAGCACAACTCTTCTTT.

This clone was seen a handful of times. A much larger clone lies a single base off, so this may be a read error. This same CDR3 is encoded by further DNA sequences in the sample. V gene TRDV2 combines with J gene TRDJ3; 12 nucleotides line up with TRDD3. This CDR3 is built from 18 residues. With V trimmed by 4 bases and J by 0 bases, 3 bases remained unmatched. Germline V lookup: CDR1 GEAIGNYY, CDR2 EKD. The CDR3 loop reads CACDTGGYSSWDTRQMFF. CDR3 sequence (DNA): TGTGCCTGTGATACTGGGGGATACAGCTCCTGGGACACCCGACAGATGTTTTTC.

The V and J genes are TRDV1 and TRDJ3, with 8 bases aligning to TRDD2. J lost 0 bases, V lost 1 base, and 17 bases had no gene match. CDR3 size: 23 residues. The germline gives CDR1 TSWWSYY, CDR2 QGS. CDR3 nucleotides: TGTGCTCTTGGGGAACCCTCCTTCCTAGAAGGGGGACAAAGCTCCTGGGACACCCGACAGATGTTTTTC. Residues: CALGEPSFLEGGQSSWDTRQMFF.

This clone was detected a few times. The chain joins TRDV2 to TRDJ1; TRDD3 matches 7 bases. Germline-derived CDR1 and CDR2 are GEAIGNYY and EKD. V was clipped by 0 bases and J by 2 bases; unmatched bases: 23. The CDR3 consists of 21 residues. CDR3 sequence reads: CACDTVDFPGDIRGRTDKLIF. The CDR3 nucleotides are TGTGCCTGTGACACCGTGGATTTTCCTGGGGATATAAGGGGGCGGACCGATAAACTCATCTTT.

With respect to this clone: The junction departs from the called germline gene at one end, perhaps through a read error. The chain combines TRDV1 with TRDJ1, with 10 bases that match TRDD3. This CDR3 is built from 23 residues. Per the germline V gene, CDR1 is TSWWSYY and CDR2 is QGS. This chain's CDR3 is CALGERAILTLGDSFRYTDELIF. The CDR3 bases are TGTGCTCTTGGGGAACGGGCGATTCTCACACTGGGGGATTCATTTCGGTACACCGATGAACTCATCTTT.

This clone was detected a few times. The CDR3 protein is CACDSGGYGRTDKLIF. The DNA for the CDR3 is TGTGCCTGTGACTCTGGGGGATACGGGAGGACCGATAAACTCATCTTT. V gene TRDV2 combines with J gene TRDJ1; 12 nucleotides line up with TRDD3. This CDR3 is built from 16 residues. Trimming at V came to 3 bases and at J to 2 bases, leaving 6 bases not matched to a gene. Per the germline V gene, CDR1 is GEAIGNYY and CDR2 is EKD.

As concerns this clone: An end of the junction does not agree with germline; a read error may underlie this. Here the CDR3 DNA reads TGTGCCTGTGACATGACCGGGGGATACACTGACTCCTGGTACACCCGACAGATGTTTTTC. The encoded protein is CACDMTGGYTDSWYTRQMFF. The rearrangement joins TRDV2 to TRDJ3; 9 bases map to TRDD3. Germline V gives CDR1 GEAIGNYY, CDR2 EKD. This CDR3 contains 20 residues.

Worth noting for this clone: Within the sample, other DNA sequences also encode this same CDR3. The chain recombines TRDV2 with TRDJ2; 7 nucleotides line up with TRDD3. The CDR3 is 16 residues long. V lost 0 bases, J lost 3 bases, and 6 bases stayed unmatched. The germline CDR1 and CDR2 sequences are GEAIGNYY and EKD. CDR3 bases: TGTGCCTGTGACACCCTGGGGGCTACCCTGACAGCACAACTCTTCTTT. The encoded protein is CACDTLGATLTAQLFF.